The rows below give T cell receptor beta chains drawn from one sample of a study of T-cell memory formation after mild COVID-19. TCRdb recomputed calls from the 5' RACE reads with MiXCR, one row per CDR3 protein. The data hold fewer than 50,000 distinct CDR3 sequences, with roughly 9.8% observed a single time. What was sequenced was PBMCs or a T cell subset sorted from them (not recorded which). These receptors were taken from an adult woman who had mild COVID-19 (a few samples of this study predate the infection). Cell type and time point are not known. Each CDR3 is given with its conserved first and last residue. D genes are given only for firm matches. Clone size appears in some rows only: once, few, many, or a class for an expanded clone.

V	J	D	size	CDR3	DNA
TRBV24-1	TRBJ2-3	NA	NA	CATSGLTDTQYF	TGTGCCACCAGTGGACTAACAGATACGCAGTATTTT
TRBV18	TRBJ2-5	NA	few	CASSPLRETQETQYF	TGTGCCAGCTCACCTCTACGGGAGACCCAAGAGACCCAGTACTTC
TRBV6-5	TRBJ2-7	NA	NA	CASSYSGGRALSEQYF	TGTGCCAGCAGTTACTCGGGGGGCAGGGCCCTGAGCGAGCAGTACTTC
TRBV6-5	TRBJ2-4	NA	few	CASSSGGARVYF	TGTGCCAGCAGTTCAGGAGGCGCGCGAGTTTACTTC
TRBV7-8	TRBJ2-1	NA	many	CASSPTRDNEQFF	TGTGCCAGCAGCCCCACCAGGGACAATGAGCAGTTCTTC
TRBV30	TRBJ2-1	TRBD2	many	CAWSEEAGTSGFYEQFF	TGTGCCTGGAGTGAAGAAGCCGGGACTAGCGGGTTCTATGAGCAGTTCTTC
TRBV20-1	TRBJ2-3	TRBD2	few	CSARGLAGDERDTQYF	TGCAGTGCTAGAGGACTAGCGGGAGATGAAAGAGATACGCAGTATTTT
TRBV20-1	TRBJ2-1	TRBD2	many	CSARESSGRAYNEQFF	TGCAGTGCTAGAGAGTCTAGCGGGAGGGCCTACAATGAGCAGTTCTTC
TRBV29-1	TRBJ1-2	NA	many	CSVDARGGYTF	TGCAGCGTTGATGCGAGGGGTGGCTACACCTTC
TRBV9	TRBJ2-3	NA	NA	CASSVGSGDTQYF	TGTGCCAGCAGCGTAGGGTCAGGAGATACGCAGTATTTT
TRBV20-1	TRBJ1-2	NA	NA	CSARASSQAFYGYTF	TGCAGTGCTAGAGCATCCAGCCAGGCATTCTATGGCTACACCTTC